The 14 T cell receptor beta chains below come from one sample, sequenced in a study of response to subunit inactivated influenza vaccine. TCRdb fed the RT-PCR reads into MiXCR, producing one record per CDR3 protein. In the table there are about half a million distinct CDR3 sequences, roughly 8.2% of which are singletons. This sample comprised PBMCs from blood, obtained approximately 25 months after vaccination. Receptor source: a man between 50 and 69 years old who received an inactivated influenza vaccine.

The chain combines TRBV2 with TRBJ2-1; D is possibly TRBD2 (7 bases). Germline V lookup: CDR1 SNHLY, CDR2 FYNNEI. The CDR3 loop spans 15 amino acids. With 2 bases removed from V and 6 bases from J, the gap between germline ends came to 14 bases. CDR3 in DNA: TGTGCCAGCAGTGAAAGGCGGGGGCCCTTCAATGAGCAGTTCTTC. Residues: CASSERRGPFNEQFF.

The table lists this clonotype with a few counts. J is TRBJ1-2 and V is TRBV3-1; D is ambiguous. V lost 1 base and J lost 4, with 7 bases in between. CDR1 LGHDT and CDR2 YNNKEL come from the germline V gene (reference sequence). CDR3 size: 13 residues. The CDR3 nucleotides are TGTGCCAGCAGCCAAGTCGCCAGCTATGGCTACACCTTC. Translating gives CASSQVASYGYTF.

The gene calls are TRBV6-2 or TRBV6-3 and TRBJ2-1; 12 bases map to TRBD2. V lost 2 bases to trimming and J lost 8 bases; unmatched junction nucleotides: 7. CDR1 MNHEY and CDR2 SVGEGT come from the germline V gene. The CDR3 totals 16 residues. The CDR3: CASSYLTSGRKDEQFF. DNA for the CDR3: TGTGCCAGCAGTTACCTCACTAGCGGGAGGAAAGATGAGCAGTTCTTC.

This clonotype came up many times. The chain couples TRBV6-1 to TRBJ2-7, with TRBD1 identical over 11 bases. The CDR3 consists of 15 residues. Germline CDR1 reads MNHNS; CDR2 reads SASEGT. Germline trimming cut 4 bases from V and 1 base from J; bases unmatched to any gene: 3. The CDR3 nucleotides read TGTGCCAGCAGTGCCGGGACAGGGGGATCCTACGAGCAGTACTTC. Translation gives CASSAGTGGSYEQYF.

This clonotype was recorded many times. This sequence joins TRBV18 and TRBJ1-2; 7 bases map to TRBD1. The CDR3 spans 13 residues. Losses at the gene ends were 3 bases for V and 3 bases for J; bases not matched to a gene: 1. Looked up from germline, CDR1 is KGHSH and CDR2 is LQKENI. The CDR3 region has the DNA TGTGCCAGCTCACCGGGGACAGACTATGGCTACACCTTC. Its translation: CASSPGTDYGYTF.

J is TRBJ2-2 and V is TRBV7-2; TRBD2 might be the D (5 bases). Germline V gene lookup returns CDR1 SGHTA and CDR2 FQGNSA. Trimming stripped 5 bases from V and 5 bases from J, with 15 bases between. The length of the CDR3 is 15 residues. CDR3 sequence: CASSNPLGATGELFF. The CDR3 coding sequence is TGTGCCAGCAGCAACCCGTTGGGAGCGACCGGGGAGCTGTTTTTT.

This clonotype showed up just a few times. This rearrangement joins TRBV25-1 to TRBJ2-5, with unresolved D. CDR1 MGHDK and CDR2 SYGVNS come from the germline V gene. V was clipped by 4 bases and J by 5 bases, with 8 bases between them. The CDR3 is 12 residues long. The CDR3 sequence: CASSGPRETQYF. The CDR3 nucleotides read TGTGCCAGCAGTGGCCCCCGTGAGACCCAGTACTTC.

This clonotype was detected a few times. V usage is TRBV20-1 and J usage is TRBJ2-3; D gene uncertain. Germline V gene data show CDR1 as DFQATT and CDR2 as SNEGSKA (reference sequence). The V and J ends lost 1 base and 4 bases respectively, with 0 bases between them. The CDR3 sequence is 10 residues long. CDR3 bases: TGCAGTGCTAGAGCAGATACGCAGTATTTT. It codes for CSARADTQYF.

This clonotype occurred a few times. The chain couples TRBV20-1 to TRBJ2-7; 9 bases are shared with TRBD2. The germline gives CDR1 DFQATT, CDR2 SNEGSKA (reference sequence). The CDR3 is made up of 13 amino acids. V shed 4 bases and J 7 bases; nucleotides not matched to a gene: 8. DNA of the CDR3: TGCAGTGCTATTAGCGGGAGATCTGAAGAGCAGTACTTC. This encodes CSAISGRSEEQYF.

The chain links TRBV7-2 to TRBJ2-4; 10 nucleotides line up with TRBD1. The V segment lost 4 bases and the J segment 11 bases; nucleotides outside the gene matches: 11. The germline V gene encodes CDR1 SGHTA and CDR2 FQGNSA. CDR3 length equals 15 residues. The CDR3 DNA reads TGTGCCAGCAGCTCTGCCGGGACAGGGGCGCTCGTTCAGTACTTC. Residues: CASSSAGTGALVQYF.

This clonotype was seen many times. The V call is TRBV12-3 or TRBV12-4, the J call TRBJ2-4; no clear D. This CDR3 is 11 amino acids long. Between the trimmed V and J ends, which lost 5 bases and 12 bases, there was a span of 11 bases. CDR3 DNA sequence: TGTGCCAGCAGTAAGTCGTTCGCTCAGTACTTC. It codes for CASSKSFAQYF.

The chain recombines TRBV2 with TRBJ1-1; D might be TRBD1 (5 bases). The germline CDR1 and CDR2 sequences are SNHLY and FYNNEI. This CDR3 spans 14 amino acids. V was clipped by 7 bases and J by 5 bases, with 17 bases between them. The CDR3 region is CASIPQGGRTEAFF. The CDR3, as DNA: TGTGCCAGCATACCCCAGGGAGGGAGGACTGAAGCTTTCTTT.

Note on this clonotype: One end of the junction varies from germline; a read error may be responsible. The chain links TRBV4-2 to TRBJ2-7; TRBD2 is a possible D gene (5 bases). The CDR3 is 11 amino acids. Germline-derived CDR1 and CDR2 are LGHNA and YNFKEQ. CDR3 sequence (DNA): TGTGCCGGCAGCCAAGGAGGCGAGCAGTACTTC. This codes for CAGSQGGEQYF.

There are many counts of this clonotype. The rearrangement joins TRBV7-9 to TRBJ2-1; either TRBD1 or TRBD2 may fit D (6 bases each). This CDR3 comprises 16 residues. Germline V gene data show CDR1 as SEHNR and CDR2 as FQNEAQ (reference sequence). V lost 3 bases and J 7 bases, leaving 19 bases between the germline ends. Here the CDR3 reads CASSLGAPRGGNEQFF. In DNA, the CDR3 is TGTGCCAGCAGCTTGGGGGCCCCCAGGGGAGGAAATGAGCAGTTCTTC.